The clone carrying this T cell receptor beta chain has at least ten counts. Its specificity is not known. This entry comes from a study of molecular identifiers for immune sequencing clone quantification. Study-level background: Replicate runs used RNA from roughly 21,000 or 96,000 naive CD8 cells, which was split five ways into aliquots, and four of those aliquots were then sequenced. Findings and caveats of the study: Beyond 20 RNA copies, clones held over 97% of effector molecules, compared with under 1% in naive cells.

Sorting recovered naive CD8 T cells on a CD8+CD4-CCR7+CD45RA+ profile. This CDR3 is built from 15 residues. V dropped 6 bases and J dropped 5 bases, with 17 bases sitting between them. Germline values: CDR1 KGHSH, CDR2 LQKENI. Bulk TCR libraries used previously described methods and listed TCR primers. TCRdb re-called the PCR reads with MiXCR, one entry per CDR3 protein. This sample has 600,000 to 650,000 distinct CDR3 sequences, with just under 20% found just once. The chain uses TRBV18 and TRBJ1-5; D perhaps matches TRBD1 (5 bases). The receptor's source is a human donor in good health. Some libraries in this study had Jurkat cell RNA spiked in. Sequenced input: naive CD8+ T cells from blood, with Jurkat cell RNA spiked in. Subset: FACS-sorted CD8+CD4-CCR7+CD45RA+ naive T cells. Written as DNA, the CDR3 is TGTGCCAGCTCGGATGTATGGGGGTCCTATCAGCCCCAGCATTTT. Its protein is CASSDVWGSYQPQHF.